This TCR beta chain was identified during a study of shared clonotypes between healthy human individuals. About the study: The donor group consisted of a couple of women and three men, aged 18 to 49. Used for every donor were three CD4 naive, three CD4 memory, two CD8 naive and one CD8 memory plate.

Germline V CDR1 and CDR2: SGHKS, YYEKEE (reference sequence). V lost 3 bases, J lost 7 bases, and 14 bases lay in between. This CDR3 contains 13 residues. Study results and caveats: Some naive CD4 clonotypes, about 5.5%, turned up in common across several donors.

About this clone itself: Its target is not known.

An approximately 200 ng quantity of DNA, roughly 29,000 T cell genomes, went into the sorted-subset replicate PCRs. This table comes from immunoSEQ multiplex PCR, and its TCRdb copy is limited to in-frame clones, with some not included. The table shows 2 million to 2.5 million clones, with roughly 95% occurring only once. The chain joins TRBV5-5 to TRBJ2-7, with a tentative D call TRBD1 (6 bases). This clonotype originated in a man between 18 and 29 years old in good health. The sample was naive CD4+ T cells sorted from blood. The subset: CD45RA+ positively selected. The CDR3 DNA sequence: TGTGCCAGCAGCTGGAATCAGGGGTGGGAGCAGTACTTC. Amino acids: CASSWNQGWEQYF.